These 21 T cell receptor beta chains originate from one sample sequenced in a study of breast tumors, draining lymph nodes, adjacent tissues. MiXCR was run by TCRdb on the multiplex PCR reads, yielding one entry per CDR3 protein. In the table there are approximately 130,000 distinct CDR3 sequences, roughly 20% of which are singletons. Breast cancer patients provided tissue from their axillary draining lymph nodes. Sequencing was performed on axillary lymph node tissue. The receptors come from a female donor with breast cancer. Some clones in this sample may be carry-over from other donors' samples.

This clonotype was seen repeatedly, ten times or more. This chain connects TRBV4-1 to TRBJ1-5; possibly TRBD1 for D (6 bases). This CDR3 spans 16 amino acids. The germline V gene has CDR1 MGHRA and CDR2 YSYEKL. The V end lost 0 bases, the J end lost 6 bases, and 15 bases lay between the germline ends. The CDR3 spells CASSQDKGGGRQPQHF. The CDR3 DNA reads TGCGCCAGCAGCCAAGATAAGGGGGGAGGGCGTCAGCCCCAGCATTTT.

Worth noting for this clonotype: It may be a read error: a sequence one base away is much more abundant. V and J are TRBV3-1 and TRBJ1-2; D uncertain. Germline V CDR1 and CDR2: LGHDT, YNNKEL (reference sequence). V lost 0 bases and J lost 4, with 9 bases in between. The CDR3 is made up of 14 amino acids. As DNA, the CDR3 is TGTGCCAGCAGCCAAGATGGCACTGCCTATGGCTACACCTTC. Protein sequence: CASSQDGTAYGYTF. The entire variable domain, with the rest obtained from reference TRBV3-1 and TRBJ1-2, is as follows: DTAVSQTPKYLVTQMGNDKSIKCEQNLGHDTMYWYKQDSKKFLKIMFSYNNKELIINETVPNRFSPKSPDKAHLNLHINSLELGDSAVYFCASSQDGTAYGYTFGSGTRLTVV.

As concerns this clonotype: A much larger clone differs from this one at a single base, so this may be a read error. The rearrangement uses TRBV28 and TRBJ2-7, with 8 nucleotides matching TRBD2. Germline V CDR1 and CDR2: MDHEN, SYDVKM. The CDR3 has 15 amino acids. CDR3 sequence: CASSWTSMGHWERYF. The CDR3 nucleotides read TGTGCCAGCAGTTGGACTAGCATGGGCCATTGGGAGCGGTACTTC.

This clonotype was detected ten times or more. The CDR3 is CASRIAGGTGELFF. CDR3 in DNA: TGCGCCAGCCGCATAGCGGGAGGGACCGGGGAGCTGTTTTTT. This chain connects TRBV10-2 to TRBJ2-2; 11 nucleotides line up with TRBD2. The CDR3 covers 14 residues. Germline trimming cut 8 bases from V and 5 bases from J; bases unmatched to any gene: 4. The germline gives CDR1 WSHSY, CDR2 SAAADI.

This clonotype was found many times. The chain joins TRBV6-1 to TRBJ1-2, with 9 positions matching TRBD1. Germline V gene sequence: CDR1 MNHNS, CDR2 SASEGT. The CDR3 is made up of 14 amino acids. Trimming took 5 bases from V and 4 from J; bases not matched to a gene: 5. CDR3 sequence (DNA): TGTGCCAGCAGTCTGGACAGGGGTCCCTATGGCTACACCTTC. This gives the protein CASSLDRGPYGYTF.

As to this clonotype: The junction and the germline gene differ at one end; a read error may be behind it. The rearrangement uses TRBV19 and TRBJ2-2; 8 nucleotides line up with TRBD1. Germline V gene lookup returns CDR1 LNHDA and CDR2 SQIVND (reference sequence). The CDR3 loop spans 15 amino acids. The chain's CDR3 is CASSLGQGGTGEPFF. In DNA, the CDR3 is TGTGCCAGTAGTCTCGGACAGGGAGGCACCGGGGAGCCGTTTTTT. Filled out from reference TRBV19 and TRBJ2-2, the complete variable domain reads DGGITQSPKYLFRKEGQNVTLSCEQNLNHDAMYWYRQDPGQGLRLIYYSQIVNDFQKGDIAEGYSVSREKKESFPLTVTSAQKNPTAFYLCASSLGQGGTGEPFFGEGSRLTVL.

Ten or more counts support this clonotype. V is TRBV6-1 and J is TRBJ2-1; tentative D call: TRBD2 (6 bases). This CDR3 has 15 amino acids. Germline V gene data show CDR1 as MNHNS and CDR2 as SASEGT. The V end was cut by 1 base, the J end by 6 bases, with 13 bases between. The CDR3 DNA sequence: TGTGCCAGCAGTGAAGGACTAGAGAGTTCCAATGAGCAGTTCTTC. It codes for CASSEGLESSNEQFF.

This clonotype was found many times. This chain joins TRBV2 and TRBJ2-7; a possible D gene is TRBD1 (6 bases). The V end lost 4 bases, the J end lost 2 bases, and 9 bases lay between the germline ends. Per the germline V gene, CDR1 is SNHLY and CDR2 is FYNNEI. The CDR3 is made up of 13 amino acids. CDR3 region: CASSVTGTYEQYF. Here the CDR3 DNA reads TGTGCCAGCAGTGTAACAGGGACCTACGAGCAGTACTTC.

This clonotype was detected ten times or more. The chain combines TRBV7-3 with TRBJ2-1, with 9 nucleotides matching TRBD1. Trimming took 4 bases from V and 10 from J; bases not matched to a gene: 5. Looked up from germline, CDR1 is SGHTA and CDR2 is FQGTGA. The CDR3 totals 13 residues. As DNA, the CDR3 is TGTGCCAGCAGCTATCCGGGACAGGGAGAGCAGTTCTTC. This gives the protein CASSYPGQGEQFF.

This clonotype has a count of ten or more. The chain recombines TRBV4-2 with TRBJ2-3; D is perhaps TRBD2 (5 bases). Germline V lookup: CDR1 LGHNA, CDR2 YNFKEQ. Trimming cost V 1 base and J 0 bases, with 14 bases left between them. This CDR3 region has 17 residues. The CDR3 here is CASSQVRTLSSTDTQYF. The CDR3 region has the DNA TGTGCCAGCAGCCAAGTTCGGACTCTATCTAGCACAGATACGCAGTATTTT.

This clonotype was found many times. CDR3 DNA: TGTGCCAGCAACGGGGGAGCGACAGATACGCAGTATTTT. Its translation: CASNGGATDTQYF. The chain recombines TRBV6-6 with TRBJ2-3, with D perhaps TRBD2 (6 bases). V was cut by 7 bases and J by 3 bases, with 11 bases left in between. Germline CDR1 and CDR2: MNHNY and SVGAGI (reference sequence). The CDR3 covers 13 residues.

This clonotype was detected many times. J is TRBJ2-7 and V is TRBV6-5; 7 bases align to TRBD1. Germline CDR1 and CDR2: MNHEY and SVGAGI. This CDR3 has 15 residues. The trim removed 2 bases at V and 2 bases at J, leaving 6 bases unmatched. The CDR3 DNA follows: TGTGCCAGCAGTTACGGGACAGTCAATCCCTACGAGCAGTACTTC. Translated: CASSYGTVNPYEQYF.

The V gene is TRBV6-4, the J gene TRBJ2-3, with D hard to call. The length of the CDR3 is 15 residues. CDR1 is MRHNA, CDR2 SNTAGT, per germline. V lost 4 bases and J 3 bases, leaving 14 bases between the germline ends. In nucleotides, the CDR3 is TGTGCCAGCAGTGCGGATACTTTCGGGACAGATACGCAGTATTTT. Protein product: CASSADTFGTDTQYF.

As concerns this clonotype: A read error is likely, as this CDR3 ends without the conserved phenylalanine or tryptophan. V gene TRBV28 combines with J gene TRBJ1-2, with 8 bases lining up with TRBD1. Germline lookup yields CDR1 MDHEN and CDR2 SYDVKM. V lost 3 bases, J lost 7 bases, and 10 bases stayed unmatched. The CDR3 spans 15 residues. The CDR3 DNA follows: TGTGCCAGCAGTTTTATTTCGCAGGGGGCGGGTGGCTACACCATC. It yields the protein CASSFISQGAGGYTI.

This clonotype was seen repeatedly, ten times or more. This chain connects TRBV29-1 to TRBJ1-4; TRBD1 agrees at 8 bases. Germline V gene sequence: CDR1 SQVTM, CDR2 ANQGSEA. Trimming took 0 bases from V and 9 from J; bases not matched to a gene: 6. The CDR3 totals 14 residues. The CDR3 nucleotides read TGCAGCGTTGAAGACGGGCAGGGGGCTCAAAAACTGTTTTTT. This gives the protein CSVEDGQGAQKLFF.

The chain is built from TRBV6-2 or TRBV6-3 and TRBJ1-2; TRBD1 is a possible D gene (6 bases). V was trimmed by 5 bases and J by 6 bases, leaving 19 bases between them. Germline CDR1 MNHEY, CDR2 SVGEGT. This CDR3 is 15 amino acids long. The CDR3 loop reads CASSQHLGAGDGYTF. The DNA of the CDR3 is TGTGCCAGCAGTCAACACCTGGGGGCCGGGGATGGCTACACCTTC.

This rearrangement joins TRBV20-1 to TRBJ2-7; no clear D. The CDR3 is made up of 14 amino acids. Trimming left V 6 bases short and J 5 bases short, with 20 bases between. From germline, CDR1 is DFQATT and CDR2 SNEGSKA (reference sequence). The CDR3 DNA follows: TGCAGTGCCCCCCCTAATGGCCGGGTTAACGAGCAGTACTTC. Residues: CSAPPNGRVNEQYF.

To note about this clonotype: This may be a read error, as it is one base from a much larger clone. This sequence joins TRBV6-5 and TRBJ1-4; no clear D. The CDR3 sequence is 15 residues long. Germline CDR1 MNHEY, CDR2 SVGAGI. V lost 5 bases and J 5 bases, leaving 15 bases between the germline ends. CDR3: CASSRGVLSNEKLFF. CDR3 DNA sequence: TGTGCCAGCAGTCGCGGCGTACTCTCAAATGAAAAACTGTTTTTT.

This clonotype has only a few counts. V and J are TRBV6-2 or TRBV6-3 and TRBJ2-5, with D perhaps TRBD1 (6 bases). V lost 8 bases, J lost 5 bases, and 15 bases lay in between. The CDR3 totals 13 residues. Germline V gene data show CDR1 as MNHEY and CDR2 as SVGEGT. CDR3 DNA sequence: TGTGCCAGCCGAGTGGGGGCTAGGGAGACCCAGTACTTC. Its translation is CASRVGARETQYF.

This clonotype was recorded at least ten times. The rearrangement uses TRBV2 and TRBJ2-5; D is unclear. CDR1 and CDR2 from the germline V gene are SNHLY and FYNNEI. V lost 5 bases, J lost 3 bases, and 13 bases lay in between. There are 14 residues in the CDR3. The CDR3: CASSTDTRKETQYF. CDR3 nucleotides: TGTGCCAGCAGTACAGATACAAGAAAAGAGACCCAGTACTTC.

This clonotype was found many times. At one end the junction does not follow the germline gene, possibly because of a read error. The chain links TRBV30 to TRBJ1-2; maybe TRBD1 (6 bases). The CDR3 is made up of 13 amino acids. The germline V gene has CDR1 GTSNPN and CDR2 SVGIG (reference sequence). CDR3 sequence reads: CAWSNRAKYGYTF. As DNA, the CDR3 is TGTGCCTGGAGTAACAGGGCTAAATATGGCTACACCTTC.